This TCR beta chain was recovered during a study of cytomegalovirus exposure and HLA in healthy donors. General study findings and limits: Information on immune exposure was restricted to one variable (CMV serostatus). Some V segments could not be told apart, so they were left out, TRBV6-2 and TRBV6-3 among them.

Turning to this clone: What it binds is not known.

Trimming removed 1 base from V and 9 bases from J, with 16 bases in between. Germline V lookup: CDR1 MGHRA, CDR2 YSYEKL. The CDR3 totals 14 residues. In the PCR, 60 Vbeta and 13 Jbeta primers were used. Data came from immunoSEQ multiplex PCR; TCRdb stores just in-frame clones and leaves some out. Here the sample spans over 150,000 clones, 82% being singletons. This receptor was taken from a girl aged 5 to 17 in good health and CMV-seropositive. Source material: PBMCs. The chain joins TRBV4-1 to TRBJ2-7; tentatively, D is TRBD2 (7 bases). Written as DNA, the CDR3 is TGCGCCAGCAGCCAAGCGGGCGGGGGCTCTGTGCAGTACTTC. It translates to CASSQAGGGSVQYF.